This TCR beta chain was sequenced in a study of tumor-infiltrating lymphocytes in primary liver carcinoma. Study information: Spanning 30 to 69 years of age, the patients were men and women. Study-wide results and caveats: It was in tumors, not blood, that the top-250-clone fraction was significantly higher (p = 0.039). Just around 7-25% of top clones spanned all five tumor regions.

The template, approximately 500 ng total RNA, yielded TCR beta cDNA made with a constant-region primer. Three nested multiplex PCR rounds, a slightly modified ARM-PCR, produced the libraries for TCR beta. The study ran its first two PCR rounds for nine to ten cycles each, using TRBV1-TRBV30 forward primers and a C-beta reverse primer. TCRdb analysed the multiplex PCR reads with MiXCR anew, one entry per CDR3 protein. The table lists about 120,000 distinct CDR3 sequences, 50% to 65% of them singletons. The length of the CDR3 is 17 residues. CDR1 SGHAT and CDR2 FQNNGV come from the germline V gene. With 7 bases clipped from V and 0 bases from J, the junction kept 15 bases outside the gene matches. Unsorted bulk tissue, about 18-32 mg of it, served as the source for co-extraction of RNA and DNA. To note about this clonotype: Its antigen is undetermined. This may be a read error: a much more frequent sequence differs by one nucleotide.

Sample: liver tumor tissue from sampling region 1. As to subset: tumor region T1, superior pole. The J gene is TRBJ2-7, the V gene TRBV11-2, with 7 bases lining up with TRBD1. The receptor was derived from a woman aged 60-75 years with primary liver carcinoma and hepatitis B virus infection. CDR3 DNA: TGTGCCAGCACTCCAGCCTATACAGGGGCTAGCTCCTACGAGCAGTACTTC. Protein product: CASTPAYTGASSYEQYF.